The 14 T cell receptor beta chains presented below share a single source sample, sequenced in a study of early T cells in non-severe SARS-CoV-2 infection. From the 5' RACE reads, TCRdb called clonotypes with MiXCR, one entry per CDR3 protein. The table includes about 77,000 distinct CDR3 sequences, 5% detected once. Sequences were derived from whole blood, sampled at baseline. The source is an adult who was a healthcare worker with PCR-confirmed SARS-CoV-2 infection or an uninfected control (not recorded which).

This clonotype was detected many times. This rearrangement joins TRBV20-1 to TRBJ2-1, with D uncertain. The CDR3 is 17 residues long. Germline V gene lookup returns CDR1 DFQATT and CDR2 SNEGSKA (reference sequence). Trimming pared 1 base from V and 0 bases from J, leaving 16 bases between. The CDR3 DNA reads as TGCAGTGCTAGAGGTGTTAGTTGGGATAACTCCTACAATGAGCAGTTCTTC. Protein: CSARGVSWDNSYNEQFF.

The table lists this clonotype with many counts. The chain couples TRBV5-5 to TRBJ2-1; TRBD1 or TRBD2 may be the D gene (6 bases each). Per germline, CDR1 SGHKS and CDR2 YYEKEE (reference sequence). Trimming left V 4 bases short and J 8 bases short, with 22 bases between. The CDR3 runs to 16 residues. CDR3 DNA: TGTGCCAGCAGCCCGCTCGGGGGCAGGGTAGCTGATGAGCAGTTCTTC. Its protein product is CASSPLGGRVADEQFF.

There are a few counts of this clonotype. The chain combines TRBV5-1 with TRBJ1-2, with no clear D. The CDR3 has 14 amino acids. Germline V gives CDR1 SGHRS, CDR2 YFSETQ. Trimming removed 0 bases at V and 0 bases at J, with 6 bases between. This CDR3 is CASSLEGANYGYTF. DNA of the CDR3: TGCGCCAGCAGCTTGGAAGGAGCTAACTATGGCTACACCTTC.

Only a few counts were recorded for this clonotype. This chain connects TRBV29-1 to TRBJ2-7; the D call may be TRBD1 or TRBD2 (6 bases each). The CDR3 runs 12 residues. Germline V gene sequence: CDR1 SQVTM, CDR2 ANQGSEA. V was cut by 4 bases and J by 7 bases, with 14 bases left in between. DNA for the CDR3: TGCAGCGTTGTATCGGGGGCCGGGGAGCAGTACTTC. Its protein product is CSVVSGAGEQYF.

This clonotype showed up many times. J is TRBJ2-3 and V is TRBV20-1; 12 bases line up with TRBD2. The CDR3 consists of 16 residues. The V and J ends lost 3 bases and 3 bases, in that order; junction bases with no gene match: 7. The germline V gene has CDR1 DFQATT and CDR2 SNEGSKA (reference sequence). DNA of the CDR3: TGCAGTGCTAGGGCTAGCGGGAGGGCCATGACAGATACGCAGTATTTT. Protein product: CSARASGRAMTDTQYF.

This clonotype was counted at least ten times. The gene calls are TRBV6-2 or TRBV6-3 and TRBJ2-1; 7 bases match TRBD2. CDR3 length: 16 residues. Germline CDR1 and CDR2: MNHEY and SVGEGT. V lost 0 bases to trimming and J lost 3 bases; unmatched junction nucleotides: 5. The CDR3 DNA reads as TGTGCCAGCAGTTACTCGAAACCGGGGGGCTACAATGAGCAGTTCTTC. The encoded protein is CASSYSKPGGYNEQFF.

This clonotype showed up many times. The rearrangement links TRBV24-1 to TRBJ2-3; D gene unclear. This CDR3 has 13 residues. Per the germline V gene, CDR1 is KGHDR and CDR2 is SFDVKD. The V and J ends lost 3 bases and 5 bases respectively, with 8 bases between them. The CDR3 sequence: CATSDGDGDTQYF. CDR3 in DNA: TGTGCCACCAGTGATGGTGACGGAGATACGCAGTATTTT.

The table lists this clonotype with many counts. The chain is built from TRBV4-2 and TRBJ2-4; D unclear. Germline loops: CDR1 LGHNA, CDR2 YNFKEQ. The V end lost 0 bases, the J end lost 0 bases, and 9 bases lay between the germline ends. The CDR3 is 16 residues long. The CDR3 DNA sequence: TGTGCCAGCAGCCAAGATCAGTTCCTAGCCAAAAACATTCAGTACTTC. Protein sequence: CASSQDQFLAKNIQYF.

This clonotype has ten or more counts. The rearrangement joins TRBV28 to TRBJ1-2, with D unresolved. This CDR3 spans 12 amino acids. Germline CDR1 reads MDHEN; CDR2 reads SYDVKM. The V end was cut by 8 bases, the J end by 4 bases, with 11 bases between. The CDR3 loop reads CASSPASYGYTF. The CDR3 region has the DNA TGTGCCAGCTCACCGGCATCCTATGGCTACACCTTC.

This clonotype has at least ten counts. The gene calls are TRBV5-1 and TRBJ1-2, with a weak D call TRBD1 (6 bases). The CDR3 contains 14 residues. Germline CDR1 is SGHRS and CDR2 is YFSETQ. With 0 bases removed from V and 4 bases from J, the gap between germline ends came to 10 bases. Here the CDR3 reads CASSLDDRRYGYTF. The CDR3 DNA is TGCGCCAGCAGCTTGGATGACAGGCGCTATGGCTACACCTTC.

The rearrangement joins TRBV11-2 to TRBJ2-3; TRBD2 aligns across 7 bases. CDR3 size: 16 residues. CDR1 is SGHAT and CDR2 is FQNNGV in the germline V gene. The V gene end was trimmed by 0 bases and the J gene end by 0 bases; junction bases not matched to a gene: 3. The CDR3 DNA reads TGTGCCAGCAGCTTAGAACGGGACTATAGCACAGATACGCAGTATTTT. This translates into CASSLERDYSTDTQYF. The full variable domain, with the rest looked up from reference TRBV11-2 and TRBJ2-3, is EAGVAQSPRYKIIEKRQSVAFWCNPISGHATLYWYQQILGQGPKLLIQFQNNGVVDDSQLPKDRFSAERLKGVDSTLKIQPAKLEDSAVYLCASSLERDYSTDTQYFGPGTRLTVL.

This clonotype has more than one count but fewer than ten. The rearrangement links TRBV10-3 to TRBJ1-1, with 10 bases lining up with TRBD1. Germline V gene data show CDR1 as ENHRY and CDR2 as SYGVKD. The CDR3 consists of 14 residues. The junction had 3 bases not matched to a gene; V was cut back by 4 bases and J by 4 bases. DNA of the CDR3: TGTGCCATCAGTGGGACAGGGGGTGGCACTGAAGCTTTCTTT. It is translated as CAISGTGGGTEAFF.

The CDR3 spells CASSDEQGELDTQYF. In DNA form, the CDR3 reads TGTGCCAGCAGTGACGAACAGGGGGAGCTGGATACGCAGTATTTT. The gene calls are TRBV6-4 and TRBJ2-3, with 8 bases matching TRBD1. Looked up from germline, CDR1 is MRHNA and CDR2 is SNTAGT. Trimming cost V 2 bases and J 6 bases; bases outside gene matches: 7. The CDR3 sequence is 15 residues long.

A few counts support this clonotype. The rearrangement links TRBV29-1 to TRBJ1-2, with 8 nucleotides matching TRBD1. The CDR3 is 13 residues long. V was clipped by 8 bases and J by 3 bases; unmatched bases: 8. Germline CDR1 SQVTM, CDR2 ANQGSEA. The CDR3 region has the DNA TGCAGCATTTTATTACAGGGGGACTATGGCTACACCTTC. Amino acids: CSILLQGDYGYTF.